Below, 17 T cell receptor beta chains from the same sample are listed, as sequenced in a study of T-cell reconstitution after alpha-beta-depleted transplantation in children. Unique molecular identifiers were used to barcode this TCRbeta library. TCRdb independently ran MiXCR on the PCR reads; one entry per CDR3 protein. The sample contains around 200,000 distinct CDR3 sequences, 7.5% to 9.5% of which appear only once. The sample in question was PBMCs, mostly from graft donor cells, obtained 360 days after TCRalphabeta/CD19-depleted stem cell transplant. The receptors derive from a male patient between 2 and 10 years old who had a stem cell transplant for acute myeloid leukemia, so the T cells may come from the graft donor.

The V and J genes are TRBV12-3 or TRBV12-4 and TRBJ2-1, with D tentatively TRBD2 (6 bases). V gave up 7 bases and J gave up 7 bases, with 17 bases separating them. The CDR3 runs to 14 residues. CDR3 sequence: CASNTGLEGNEQFF. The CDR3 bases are TGTGCCAGCAATACGGGACTCGAGGGGAATGAGCAGTTCTTC.

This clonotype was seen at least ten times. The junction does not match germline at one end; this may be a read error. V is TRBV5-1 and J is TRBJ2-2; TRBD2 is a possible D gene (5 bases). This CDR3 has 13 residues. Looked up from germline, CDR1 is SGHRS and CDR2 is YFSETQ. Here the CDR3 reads CASSLLLTGELVF. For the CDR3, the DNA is TGCGCCAGCAGCTTGCTCCTCACCGGGGAGCTGGTTTTT.

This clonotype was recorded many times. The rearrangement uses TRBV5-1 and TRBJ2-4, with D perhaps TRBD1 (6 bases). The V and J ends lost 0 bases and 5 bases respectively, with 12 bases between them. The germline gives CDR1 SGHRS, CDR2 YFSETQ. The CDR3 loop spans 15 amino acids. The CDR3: CASSLEGEPQNIQYF. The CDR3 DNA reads TGCGCCAGCAGCTTGGAGGGGGAGCCCCAAAACATTCAGTACTTC. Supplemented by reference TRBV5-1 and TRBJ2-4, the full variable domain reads KAGVTQTPRYLIKTRGQQVTLSCSPISGHRSVSWYQQTPGQGLQFLFEYFSETQRNKGNFPGRFSGRQFSNSRSEMNVSTLELGDSALYLCASSLEGEPQNIQYFGAGTRLSVL.

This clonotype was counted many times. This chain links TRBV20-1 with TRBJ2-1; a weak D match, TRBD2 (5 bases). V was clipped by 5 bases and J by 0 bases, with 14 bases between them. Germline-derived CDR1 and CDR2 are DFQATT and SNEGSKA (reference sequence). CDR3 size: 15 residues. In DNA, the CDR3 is TGCAGTGCTGAGGGCGTCCCTAGCTCCTACAATGAGCAGTTCTTC. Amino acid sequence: CSAEGVPSSYNEQFF.

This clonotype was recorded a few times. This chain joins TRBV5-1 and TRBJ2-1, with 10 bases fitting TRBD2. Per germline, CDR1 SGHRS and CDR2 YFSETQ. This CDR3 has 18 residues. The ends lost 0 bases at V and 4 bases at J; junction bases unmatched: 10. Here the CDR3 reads CASSLGGPSGGNYNEQFF. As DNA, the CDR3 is TGCGCCAGCAGCTTGGGAGGGCCTAGCGGGGGAAATTACAATGAGCAGTTCTTC. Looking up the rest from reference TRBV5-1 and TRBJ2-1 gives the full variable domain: KAGVTQTPRYLIKTRGQQVTLSCSPISGHRSVSWYQQTPGQGLQFLFEYFSETQRNKGNFPGRFSGRQFSNSRSEMNVSTLELGDSALYLCASSLGGPSGGNYNEQFFGPGTRLTVL.

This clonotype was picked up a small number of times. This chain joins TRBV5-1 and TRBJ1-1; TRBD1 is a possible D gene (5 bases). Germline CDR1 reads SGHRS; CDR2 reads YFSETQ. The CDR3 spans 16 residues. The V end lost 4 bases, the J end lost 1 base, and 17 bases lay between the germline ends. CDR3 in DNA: TGCGCCAGCAGCGATGTGGTTGGGGACCCGAACACTGAAGCTTTCTTT. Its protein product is CASSDVVGDPNTEAFF.

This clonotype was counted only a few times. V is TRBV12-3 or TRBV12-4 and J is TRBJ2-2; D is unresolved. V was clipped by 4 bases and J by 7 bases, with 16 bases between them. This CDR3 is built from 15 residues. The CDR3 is CASSSQPLRGGELFF. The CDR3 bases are TGTGCCAGCAGTTCACAGCCCCTTCGCGGCGGGGAGCTGTTTTTT.

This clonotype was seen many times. The CDR3 loop reads CAISSGEHQPQHF. Written as DNA, the CDR3 is TGTGCCATCAGCTCAGGGGAACATCAGCCCCAGCATTTT. The chain combines TRBV10-3 with TRBJ1-5; possibly TRBD1 for D (6 bases). Per germline, CDR1 ENHRY and CDR2 SYGVKD. The length of the CDR3 is 13 residues. Trimming shortened V by 6 bases and J by 5 bases, and 11 bases separated the two germline ends.

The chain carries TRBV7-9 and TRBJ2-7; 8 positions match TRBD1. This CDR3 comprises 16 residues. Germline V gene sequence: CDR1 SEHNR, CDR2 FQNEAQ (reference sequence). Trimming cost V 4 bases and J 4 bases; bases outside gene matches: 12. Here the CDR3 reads CASSSLPQGAVYEQYF. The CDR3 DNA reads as TGTGCCAGCAGCTCGCTACCGCAGGGGGCGGTTTACGAGCAGTACTTC.

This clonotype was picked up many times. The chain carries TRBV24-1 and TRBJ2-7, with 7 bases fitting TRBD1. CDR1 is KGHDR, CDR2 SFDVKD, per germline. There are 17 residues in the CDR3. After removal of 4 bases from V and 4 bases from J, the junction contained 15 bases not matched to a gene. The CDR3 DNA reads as TGTGCCACCAGTGACTCGACAGGGAGCGAGGACCAATACGAGCAGTACGTC. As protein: CATSDSTGSEDQYEQYV.

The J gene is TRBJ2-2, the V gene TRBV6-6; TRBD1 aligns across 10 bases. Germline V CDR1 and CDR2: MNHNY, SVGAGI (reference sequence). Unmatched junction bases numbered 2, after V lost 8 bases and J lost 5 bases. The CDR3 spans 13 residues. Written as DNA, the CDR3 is TGTGCCAGCCGGGACAGGGGAACCGGGGAGCTGTTTTTT. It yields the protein CASRDRGTGELFF.

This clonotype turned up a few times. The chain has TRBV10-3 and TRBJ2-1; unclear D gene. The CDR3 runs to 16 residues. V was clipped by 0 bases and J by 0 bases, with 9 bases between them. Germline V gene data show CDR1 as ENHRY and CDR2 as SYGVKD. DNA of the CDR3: TGTGCCATCAGTGAGTCAATATTTAGCTCCTACAATGAGCAGTTCTTC. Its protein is CAISESIFSSYNEQFF.

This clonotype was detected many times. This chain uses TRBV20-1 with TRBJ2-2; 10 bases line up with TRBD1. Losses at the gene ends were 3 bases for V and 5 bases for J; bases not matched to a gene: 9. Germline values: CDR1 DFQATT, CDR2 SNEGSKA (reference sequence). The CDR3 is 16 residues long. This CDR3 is CSARRSGTGVTGELFF. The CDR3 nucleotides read TGCAGTGCTAGGAGAAGCGGGACAGGGGTAACCGGGGAGCTGTTTTTT.

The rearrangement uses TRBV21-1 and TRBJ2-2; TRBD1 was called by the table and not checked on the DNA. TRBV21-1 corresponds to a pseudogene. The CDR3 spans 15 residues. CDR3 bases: TGTGCCAGCAGCAAGGGGGCGACGGGCACCGGGGAGCTGTTTTTT. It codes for CASSKGATGTGELFF.

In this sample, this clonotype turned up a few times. CDR3 in amino acids: CASSLAPGTVNLAKNIQYF. The CDR3 DNA sequence: TGTGCCAGCAGCTTGGCCCCCGGGACAGTTAACTTAGCCAAAAACATTCAGTACTTC. The chain couples TRBV5-4 to TRBJ2-4, with 7 bases that match TRBD1. The CDR3 sequence is 19 residues long. V lost 0 bases and J lost 0; bases outside the gene matches: 12. CDR1 is SGHNT, CDR2 YYREEE, per germline (reference sequence).

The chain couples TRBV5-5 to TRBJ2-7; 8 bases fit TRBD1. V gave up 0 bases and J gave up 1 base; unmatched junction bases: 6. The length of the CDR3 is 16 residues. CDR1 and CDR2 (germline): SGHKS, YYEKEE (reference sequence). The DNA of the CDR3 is TGTGCCAGCAGCTTGGGACACAGGGGGACGTCCTACGAGCAGTACGTC. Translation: CASSLGHRGTSYEQYV.

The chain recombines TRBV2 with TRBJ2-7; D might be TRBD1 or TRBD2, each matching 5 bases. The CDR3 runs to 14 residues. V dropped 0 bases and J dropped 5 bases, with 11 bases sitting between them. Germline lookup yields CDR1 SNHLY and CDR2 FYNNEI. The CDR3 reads CASSEARGADEQYF. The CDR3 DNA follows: TGTGCCAGCAGTGAAGCGAGAGGGGCAGACGAGCAGTACTTC.